This TCR beta chain was retrieved from a study of blood T cell repertoires in COVID-19. Study information: Sources were T cells, B-cell-depleted T cells, or PBMCs; the material itself was cDNA or gDNA.

CDR3 length: 16 residues. The V and J ends lost 6 bases and 0 bases respectively, with 16 bases between them. Germline V gene data show CDR1 as SGHNT and CDR2 as YENEEA. Per the original methods: Scientists estimated how many nucleated cells there were by amplifying reference gene primers. Using immunoSEQ multiplex PCR, the repertoire was profiled, and TCRdb retains in-frame clones only, with some absent. The V and J calls and the clone size are those of that table, but D and trimming were determined from the DNA. The table includes about 190,000 clones, about 88% detected once. Material for sequencing was peripheral blood. This receptor was obtained from a man under 40 with acute or convalescent COVID-19. V is TRBV11-3 and J is TRBJ2-3; D gene unclear. The CDR3 coding sequence is TGTGCCAGCAGATTACTCCTACTACTTAGCACAGATACGCAGTATTTT. As protein: CASRLLLLLSTDTQYF. The whole variable domain, remainder taken from reference TRBV11-3 and TRBJ2-3, is EAGVVQSPRYKIIEKKQPVAFWCNPISGHNTLYWYLQNLGQGPELLIRYENEEAVDDSQLPKDRFSAERLKGVDSTLKIQPAELGDSAVYLCASRLLLLLSTDTQYFGPGTRLTVL.